This T cell receptor (beta chain) was recorded in a study of a mutant IDH1 vaccine in newly diagnosed glioma (TCRdb year 2021). Looking at the study overall: Patients received eight vaccinations in weeks 1, 3, 5, 7, 11, 15, 19 and 23, corresponding to visits V03 through V10. In the chemotherapy-containing groups, vaccination started alongside temozolomide cycles, whereas in patients who had radiotherapy alone it started 4-6 weeks after radiotherapy. Of the approximately 35 treated patients, roughly 60% were male and about 38% were female, and the mean age was approximately 40 years. Before enrollment, most patients had been given radiochemotherapy with temozolomide as standard therapy, while the rest had received either radiotherapy alone or temozolomide alone. Peripheral blood was drawn at six visits: V03 (baseline), V05, V07, V10, V12 and V13. For exploratory analyses, longitudinal TCRB deep sequencing was carried out in roughly 23 treated patients wherever samples were available.

Its CDR3 holds 13 amino acids, cysteine through phenylalanine. The CDR3 DNA has 39 bases and is translated from base 1. CDR1 and CDR2 are read off the germline V gene as SGHRS and YFSETQ. V drops 3 bases and J drops 0 bases, leaving 7 bases in between. Explained via the paper, the time point label denotes: week 11, during vaccination. A 20-mer mutant IDH1 peptide at 300 micrograms in Montanide made up each vaccine dose, which was injected subcutaneously together with topical imiquimod. All donors had newly diagnosed IDH1-mutant astrocytomas of WHO grade 3 or 4 that showed loss of nuclear ATRX. The samples were drawn from NOA16, a multicentre, single-arm, open-label phase I trial in Germany that tested a mutant IDH1 peptide vaccine in humans for the first time. Genomic DNA for TCRB sequencing was extracted from EDTA blood using the DNeasy Blood and Tissue Kit. Libraries were made using the immunoSEQ multiplex PCR assay. Following the manufacturer's protocol, the hsTCRB Kit was used to amplify rearranged TCR beta chain sequences. Sequencing of TCRB libraries was carried out on an Illumina MiSeq. The published analysis was carried out like this. Demultiplexing, trimming and gene mapping were performed with the kit vendor's proprietary platform. TCRdb took over this immuneACCESS table, retaining in-frame rearrangements with V and J assigned. Such tables are incomplete; in checked studies, under half of the missing clones stem from an unresolved V gene, and the remainder is unexplained. V and J calls and clone size follow that table, whereas D and trimming were derived from the DNA. In this sample the table shows 30,000 to 35,000 clones, 90% of which occur a single time. The leading ten clones occupy less than 25% of the sample.

The paper's findings and limits, for the study overall: Selection of PBMC samples for TCRB deep sequencing was based on availability. Immune responses induced by the vaccine were seen in over 90% of patients across multiple MHC alleles. No apparent relationship was observed between pseudoprogression and alterations in the top peripheral T cell clonotypes detected by TCRB sequencing. It was noted by the authors that analyses of patient blood samples could not be reproduced owing to sample limitations.

As for this clone: The antigen it recognizes is unknown. Base qualities are not at hand, and no much larger clone is one base apart.

The origin of this receptor is a man younger than 35 with glioma. The sequenced sample was PBMCs, obtained from a glioma patient whose treatment included an IDH1 peptide vaccine. The chain links TRBV5-1 with TRBJ2-7; no D segment can be confidently identified. The nucleotides read TGCGCCAGCAGCTCCTCGAGCTCCTACGAGCAGTACTTC. Protein translation: CASSSSSSYEQYF.